The 19 T cell receptor beta chains in this list originate from one sample, sequenced in a study of regulatory T cells in long-lasting Graves disease. iRepertoire HTBI primers and Arm-PCR of CDR3 regions built TCR beta libraries. MiXCR, run by TCRdb on the multiplex PCR reads, gives a single entry per CDR3 protein. The table has about 340,000 distinct CDR3 sequences, about 20% seen once; the top ten hold around 30%. The time point was: persistent/refractory GD, antithyroid drugs over 5 years with positive TRAb. Following extraction of RNA from PBMCs, that RNA was used to make the TCR library. Specimen: peripheral blood mononuclear cells (PBMCs), collected when the disease was refractory, from a patient treated with antithyroid drugs. The receptors originated from a female donor with Graves disease.

This clonotype showed up just a few times. The chain employs TRBV7-9 and TRBJ1-1; D is ambiguous. V was clipped by 4 bases and J by 1 base, with 7 bases between them. Germline V lookup: CDR1 SEHNR, CDR2 FQNEAQ (reference sequence). The CDR3 has 13 amino acids. Written as DNA, the CDR3 is TGTGCCAGCAGCTCGCTAGGGAACACTGAAGCTTTCTTT. Its translation: CASSSLGNTEAFF.

This clonotype was seen at least ten times. V usage is TRBV11-2 and J usage is TRBJ1-1; D ambiguous. Germline CDR1 reads SGHAT; CDR2 reads FQNNGV. CDR3 length equals 13 residues. V lost 2 bases to trimming and J lost 0 bases, with 4 bases between them. The CDR3 nucleotides are TGTGCCAGCAGCTTATATCTGAACACTGAAGCTTTCTTT. This codes for CASSLYLNTEAFF.

The chain joins TRBV11-2 to TRBJ2-3, with a tentative D call TRBD2 (6 bases). This CDR3 has 13 residues. Between the trimmed V and J ends, which lost 0 bases and 6 bases, there was a span of 7 bases. CDR1 SGHAT and CDR2 FQNNGV come from the germline V gene. The CDR3: CASSLDRGDTQYF. The CDR3 coding sequence is TGTGCCAGCAGCTTAGATCGGGGGGATACGCAGTATTTT. Combining the CDR3 with reference TRBV11-2 and TRBJ2-3 gives the whole variable domain EAGVAQSPRYKIIEKRQSVAFWCNPISGHATLYWYQQILGQGPKLLIQFQNNGVVDDSQLPKDRFSAERLKGVDSTLKIQPAKLEDSAVYLCASSLDRGDTQYFGPGTRLTVL.

In this sample, this clonotype turned up many times. The gene calls are TRBV6-1 and TRBJ1-2; D gene unclear. Trimming took off 3 bases at V and 0 bases at J, with 8 bases between the two ends. Germline CDR1 and CDR2: MNHNS and SASEGT. The CDR3 has 14 residues. The CDR3 DNA sequence: TGTGCCAGCAGTGAGTGGACGGCTAACTATGGCTACACCTTC. Translation: CASSEWTANYGYTF.

This chain links TRBV20-1 with TRBJ1-6; 8 positions match TRBD1. Germline trimming cut 0 bases from V and 7 bases from J; bases unmatched to any gene: 5. The CDR3 has 15 amino acids. Germline CDR1 reads DFQATT; CDR2 reads SNEGSKA (reference sequence). The CDR3 sequence is CSARDRGQANSPLHF. CDR3 nucleotides: TGCAGTGCTAGAGATAGGGGACAGGCGAATTCACCCCTCCACTTT.

V and J are TRBV5-1 and TRBJ2-4, with a tentative D call TRBD1 (5 bases). The J call could be wrong; TRBJ2-5 is a better fit for the DNA end. CDR3 size: 15 residues. CDR1 is SGHRS and CDR2 is YFSETQ in the germline V gene. CDR3 bases: TGCGCCAGCACTGTTGCCGACAGCAATCAAGAGACCCAGTACTTC. Translation: CASTVADSNQETQYF.

This clonotype showed up just a few times. The CDR3 DNA sequence: TGTGCCAGCAGACGCTCAGGGGGGGCTTTGGCAGATACGCAGTATTTT. Amino acids: CASRRSGGALADTQYF. The J gene is TRBJ2-3, the V gene TRBV6-1; D might be TRBD1 or TRBD2, each matching 7 bases. V lost 6 bases, J lost 4 bases, and 20 bases lay in between. The CDR3 spans 16 residues. CDR1 is MNHNS, CDR2 SASEGT, per germline.

This clonotype has only a few counts. The CDR3 reads CASSQGMGRGRYEQYF. DNA for the CDR3: TGCGCCAGCAGCCAAGGGATGGGCCGCGGGAGGTACGAGCAGTACTTC. The chain uses TRBV4-1 and TRBJ2-7, with TRBD2 matching 8 bases. The CDR3 totals 16 residues. Unmatched junction bases numbered 9, after V lost 1 base and J lost 4 bases. CDR1 and CDR2 (germline): MGHRA, YSYEKL.

The CDR3 spells CSATEDYHNEQFF. CDR3 in DNA: TGCAGTGCTACGGAGGACTACCACAATGAGCAGTTCTTC. The V and J genes are TRBV20-1 and TRBJ2-1, with D perhaps matching TRBD2 (6 bases). V was shortened by 4 bases and J by 5 bases, with 12 bases between the two germline ends. This CDR3 is 13 amino acids long. Looked up from germline, CDR1 is DFQATT and CDR2 is SNEGSKA (reference sequence).

This clonotype was detected ten times or more. The chain couples TRBV28 to TRBJ2-7, with D possibly matching TRBD1 (6 bases). This CDR3 has 14 residues. Germline CDR1 and CDR2: MDHEN and SYDVKM. V was cut by 1 base and J by 2 bases, with 9 bases left in between. The CDR3 protein is CASSLSHRAYEQYF. CDR3 nucleotide sequence: TGTGCCAGCAGTTTATCCCACAGGGCCTACGAGCAGTACTTC. The whole variable domain, filled in from reference TRBV28 and TRBJ2-7, reads DVKVTQSSRYLVKRTGEKVFLECVQDMDHENMFWYRQDPGLGLRLIYFSYDVKMKEKGDIPEGYSVSREKKERFSLILESASTNQTSMYLCASSLSHRAYEQYFGPGTRLTVT.

This clonotype was recorded at least ten times. This sequence joins TRBV28 and TRBJ2-3, with D possibly being TRBD1 (5 bases). Trimming pared 2 bases from V and 0 bases from J, leaving 12 bases between. This CDR3 contains 16 residues. Germline values: CDR1 MDHEN, CDR2 SYDVKM. CDR3 residues: CASSLRQFTSTDTQYF. The CDR3 DNA reads as TGTGCCAGCAGTTTACGACAGTTCACTAGCACAGATACGCAGTATTTT.

This clonotype appeared many times. The chain carries TRBV11-2 and TRBJ1-1; D might be TRBD1 (5 bases). The V and J ends lost 5 bases and 6 bases respectively, with 10 bases between them. CDR3 size: 12 residues. Germline loops: CDR1 SGHAT, CDR2 FQNNGV. CDR3 region: CASSLTRAEAFF. CDR3 bases: TGTGCCAGCAGCCTAACCAGGGCTGAAGCTTTCTTT.

This clonotype was counted a few times. CDR3 coding DNA: TGTGCCAGCAGTACACCGGGACCTCTACGGACTAATGAAAAACTGTTTTTT. Residues: CASSTPGPLRTNEKLFF. The V and J genes are TRBV6-2 or TRBV6-3 and TRBJ1-4; D is possibly TRBD1 (5 bases). Germline CDR1 is MNHEY and CDR2 is SVGEGT. This CDR3 contains 17 residues. Trimming cost V 5 bases and J 2 bases, with 18 bases left between them.

This chain joins TRBV6-1 and TRBJ2-7; 7 positions agree with TRBD1. The CDR3 covers 13 residues. CDR1 MNHNS and CDR2 SASEGT come from the germline V gene. The ends lost 10 bases at V and 0 bases at J; junction bases unmatched: 6. CDR3 DNA: TGTGCCACCGTGGGACAGAGCTCCTACGAGCAGTACTTC. It codes for CATVGQSSYEQYF.

The chain employs TRBV5-1 and TRBJ2-5; D assignment may be TRBD1 or TRBD2 (5 bases each). Germline lookup yields CDR1 SGHRS and CDR2 YFSETQ. Trimming took 4 bases from V and 5 from J, leaving 12 bases between them. The CDR3 is made up of 13 amino acids. The CDR3 sequence: CASSPGWGETQYF. CDR3 DNA sequence: TGCGCCAGCAGCCCGGGATGGGGGGAGACCCAGTACTTC.

There are many counts of this clonotype. The CDR3 here is CASSGTGGRETQYF. In nucleotides, the CDR3 is TGTGCCAGCAGTGGGACAGGGGGCCGGGAGACCCAGTACTTC. The rearrangement links TRBV12-3 or TRBV12-4 to TRBJ2-5; TRBD1 matches at 12 bases. The V gene end was trimmed by 5 bases and the J gene end by 5 bases; junction bases not matched to a gene: 3. The CDR3 has 14 residues.

V usage is TRBV2 and J usage is TRBJ1-5, with TRBD1 as a possible D gene (6 bases). There are 14 residues in the CDR3. Per the germline V gene, CDR1 is SNHLY and CDR2 is FYNNEI. V lost 6 bases to trimming and J lost 3 bases, with 12 bases between them. DNA of the CDR3: TGTGCCAGCAGACCACAGGGCTCCAATCAGCCCCAGCATTTT. It yields the protein CASRPQGSNQPQHF.

The V call is TRBV28, the J call TRBJ1-5; maybe TRBD1 (5 bases). Germline V CDR1 and CDR2: MDHEN, SYDVKM. Trimming removed 5 bases from V and 7 bases from J, with 12 bases in between. CDR3 length: 13 amino acids. The CDR3 here is CASSVTGEQPQHF. CDR3 in DNA: TGTGCCAGCAGTGTAACGGGGGAGCAGCCCCAGCATTTT. The full variable domain, its missing parts supplied by reference TRBV28 and TRBJ1-5, is DVKVTQSSRYLVKRTGEKVFLECVQDMDHENMFWYRQDPGLGLRLIYFSYDVKMKEKGDIPEGYSVSREKKERFSLILESASTNQTSMYLCASSVTGEQPQHFGDGTRLSIL.

The V call is TRBV27, the J call TRBJ1-5; possible D gene TRBD1, 5 bases. Trimming shortened V by 6 bases and J by 5 bases, and 23 bases separated the two germline ends. Germline CDR1 is MNHEY and CDR2 is SMNVEV (reference sequence). CDR3 length: 17 residues. Here the CDR3 reads CASSGIGGGGVDQPQHF. As DNA, the CDR3 is TGTGCCAGCAGCGGAATTGGCGGGGGGGGAGTTGATCAGCCCCAGCATTTT.